The subject of this entry is one T cell receptor (beta chain). It has no known antigen specificity. Base qualities are not recorded, but no much larger clone differs from it by a single base. The sample comes from a study of blood T cell repertoires in COVID-19 (dated by TCRdb to about 2020). Study-level background: Collaborator samples came from the United States, Italy and Spain and covered acute and convalescent phases of COVID-19. HLA class I and class II types, where available, came from metadata supplied by the sample provider rather than from assay-based typing. The samples were drawn from two sources: the first 160 participants of the ongoing ImmuneRACE study, and 1,254 subjects contributed by 6 global collaborators. The material from the prospective study consisted of cDNA or gDNA derived from T cells, B-cell-depleted T cells, or PBMCs. Deeply sampled blood TCRbeta repertoires from subjects exposed to, actively infected with, or recovered from COVID-19 were included in the dataset. The repertoires were made available in a free public database intended to serve as a resource for research on the immune response to SARS-CoV-2. Sample metadata almost always included a de-identified subject ID, COVID-19 status, age in years and sex. The research as a whole found: The quantity of clinical and demographic metadata differed by source and by participant and was supplied without curation.

Each collaborating institution followed its own protocols to collect whole blood in K2EDTA tubes. Collaborator samples were shipped for TCRbeta analysis as frozen whole blood, isolated PBMCs, or DNA extracted from either sample type. TCRbeta CDR3 regions were amplified from genomic DNA by means of the immunoSEQ Assay, a bias-controlled multiplex PCR. From the authors' description of their analysis: The number of nucleated cells in each sample was estimated by amplification of reference gene primers within the assay. Sequence reads were collapsed and filtered to measure the absolute abundance of every unique TCRbeta CDR3 rearrangement. For each sample, productive Simpson clonality was calculated as the square root of Simpson's diversity index over productive rearrangements. Not all clones reach the TCRdb copy of this immuneACCESS table, which keeps in-frame sequences only. Checked studies attribute under half of the gap to unresolved V genes and leave the rest unexplained. The V and J calls and the clone size are those of that table, but D and trimming were determined from the DNA. Here the sample has about 130,000 clones; over 75% occur a single time. The top ten clones comprise roughly 6.7% of the sample.

The sample was peripheral blood. The clonotype comes from a man older than 75 with active or convalescent COVID-19.

The CDR3 is CASSLGQGFSQYF. The DNA sequence is as follows: TGTGCCAGCAGCTTAGGGCAGGGCTTTAGCCAGTACTTC. The V and J segments used are TRBV7-2 and TRBJ2-5; the D segment could be TRBD1, given 5 matching bases. The CDR3, cysteine through phenylalanine, is 13 amino acids long. Only the CDR3 portion is preserved as DNA: 39 bases, with reading frame beginning at the first base. Between the V and J ends, shortened by 1 base and 10 bases respectively, the junction contains 13 bases. CDR1 SGHTA and CDR2 FQGNSA were looked up in the germline V gene.